This TCR beta chain was sequenced for a study of blood T cell repertoires in COVID-19. Assay: immunoSEQ multiplex PCR; the TCRdb copy retains only in-frame clones and omits some. The table records around 44,000 clones, around 81% of them present only once. The V and J ends lost 1 base and 0 bases respectively, with 13 bases between them. Per germline, CDR1 SGHKS and CDR2 YYEKEE (reference sequence). CDR3 length equals 17 residues. Sequenced: peripheral blood. The gene calls are TRBV5-5 and TRBJ1-4; the D is unclear. The receptor comes from a man aged 35-49 years with active or convalescent COVID-19. CDR3 in amino acids: CASSLLLVRATNEKLFF. CDR3 DNA sequence: TGTGCCAGCAGCTTGCTATTAGTAAGAGCAACTAATGAAAAACTGTTTTTT.